This T cell receptor beta chain originates from a study of shared clonotypes between healthy human individuals. Only in-frame clones appear in the TCRdb table, and some are missing; sequencing was by immunoSEQ multiplex PCR. The sample carries some 1,600,000 clones, roughly 98% recorded once. Germline V gene sequence: CDR1 LNHDA, CDR2 SQIVND (reference sequence). Trimming stripped 6 bases from V and 7 bases from J, with 13 bases between. The CDR3 covers 13 residues. This chain connects TRBV19 to TRBJ1-5; no reliable D call. The sequenced sample consisted of naive CD4+ T cells sorted from blood. Subset meaning: CD45RA+ positively selected. The TCR comes from a young man in good health. The CDR3 loop is CASSRLGSQPQHF. The CDR3, as DNA: TGTGCCAGTAGCCGCCTGGGCTCCCAGCCCCAGCATTTT.